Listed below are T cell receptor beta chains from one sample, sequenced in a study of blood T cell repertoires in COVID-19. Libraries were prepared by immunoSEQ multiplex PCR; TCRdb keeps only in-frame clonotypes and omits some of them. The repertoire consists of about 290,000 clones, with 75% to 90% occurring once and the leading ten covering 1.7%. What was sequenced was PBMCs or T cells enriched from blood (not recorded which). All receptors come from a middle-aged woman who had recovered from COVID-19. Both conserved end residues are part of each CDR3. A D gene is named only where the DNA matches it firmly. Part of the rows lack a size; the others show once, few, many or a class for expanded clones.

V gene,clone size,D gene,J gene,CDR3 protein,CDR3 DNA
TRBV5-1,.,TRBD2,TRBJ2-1,CASSFVAGVLREQFF,TGCGCCAGCAGTTTTGTAGCGGGAGTTCTCCGTGAGCAGTTCTTC
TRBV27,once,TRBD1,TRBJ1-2,CASSRGGRGDLGGYTF,TGTGCCAGCAGCCGAGGGGGCAGGGGTGACCTTGGCGGCTACACCTTC
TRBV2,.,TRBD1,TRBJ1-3,CASSEQGASGNTIYF,TGTGCCAGCAGTGAGCAGGGGGCGTCGGGAAACACCATATATTTT
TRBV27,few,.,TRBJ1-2,CASRRRQEPNYGYTF,TGTGCCAGCAGGAGAAGACAGGAACCTAACTATGGCTACACCTTC
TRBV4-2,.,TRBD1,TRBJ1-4,CASSDRPGTGNEKLFF,TGTGCCAGCAGTGATAGACCCGGGACAGGGAACGAAAAACTGTTTTTT
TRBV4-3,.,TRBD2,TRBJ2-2,CASSQLAGYTGELFF,TGCGCCAGCAGCCAGCTAGCGGGATACACCGGGGAGCTGTTTTTT
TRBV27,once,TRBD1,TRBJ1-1,CASSLGQGSTEAFF,TGTGCCAGCAGTCTCGGACAGGGGTCTACTGAAGCTTTCTTT
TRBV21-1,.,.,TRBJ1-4,CASSRAQGAGEKLFF,TGTGCCAGCAGCAGGGCACAGGGGGCCGGAGAAAAACTGTTTTTT
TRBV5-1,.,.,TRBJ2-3,CASSLRQVPDTQYF,TGCGCCAGCAGCCTCCGACAGGTCCCGGATACGCAGTATTTT
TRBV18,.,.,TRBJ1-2,CASSPSSGMNYGYTF,TGTGCCAGCTCACCAAGTTCAGGGATGAACTATGGCTACACCTTC
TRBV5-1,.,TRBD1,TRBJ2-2,CASSFTGGGTGELFF,TGCGCCAGCAGCTTCACAGGGGGAGGCACCGGGGAGCTGTTTTTT
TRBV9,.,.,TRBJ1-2,CASTDSLANYGYTF,TGTGCCAGCACCGACAGTTTAGCTAACTATGGCTACACCTTC
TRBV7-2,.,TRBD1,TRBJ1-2,CASSSRGLTNYGYTF,TGTGCCAGCAGCTCCAGGGGGCTCACTAACTATGGCTACACCTTC
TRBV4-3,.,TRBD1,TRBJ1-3,CASSLTGGSGNTIYF,TGCGCCAGCAGCCTCACAGGGGGCTCTGGAAACACCATATATTTT
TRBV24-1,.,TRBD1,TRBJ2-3,CATSNNRGPTDTQYF,TGTGCCACCAGTAATAACAGGGGGCCCACAGATACGCAGTATTTT
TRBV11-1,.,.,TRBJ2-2,CASSAGPGELFF,TGTGCCAGCAGCGCAGGGCCCGGGGAGCTGTTTTTT
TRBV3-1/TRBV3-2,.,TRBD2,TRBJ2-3,CASSQRTSRSTDTQYF,TGTGCCAGCAGCCAACGGACTAGTCGGTCCACAGATACGCAGTATTTT
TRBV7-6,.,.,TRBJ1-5,CASSRRPGMDQPQHF,TGTGCCAGCAGCCGTCGGCCGGGTATGGATCAGCCCCAGCATTTT
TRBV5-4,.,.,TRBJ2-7,CASSLGLASYSYEQYF,TGTGCCAGCAGCTTGGGTCTAGCGTCATACTCCTACGAGCAGTACTTC
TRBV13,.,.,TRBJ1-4,CASSLRGEGKLFF,TGTGCCAGCAGCCTCCGGGGGGAGGGAAAACTGTTTTTT
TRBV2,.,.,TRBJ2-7,CASDTGSYEQYF,TGTGCCAGCGATACGGGATCCTACGAGCAGTACTTC
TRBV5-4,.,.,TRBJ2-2,CASSAGSRSLATGELFF,TGTGCCAGCAGCGCCGGGTCTCGGAGTTTGGCCACCGGGGAGCTGTTTTTT
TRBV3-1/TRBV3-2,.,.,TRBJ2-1,CASSQDRLRGGLGNEQFF,TGTGCCAGCAGCCAAGATCGGTTGCGGGGTGGATTGGGGAATGAGCAGTTCTTC
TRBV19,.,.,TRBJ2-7,CASSSYRDWDSYEQYF,TGTGCCAGTAGTTCCTACCGGGACTGGGACTCCTACGAGCAGTACTTC
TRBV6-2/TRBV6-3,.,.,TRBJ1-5,CASSFDGTNQPQHF,TGTGCCAGCAGTTTTGACGGGACTAATCAGCCCCAGCATTTT
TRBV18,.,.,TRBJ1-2,CASSPLDGVTNYGYTF,TGTGCCAGCTCACCACTTGACGGAGTAACTAACTATGGCTACACCTTC
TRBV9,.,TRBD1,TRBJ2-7,CASSPEGQSFNEQYF,TGTGCCAGCAGCCCCGAGGGACAGTCGTTCAACGAGCAGTACTTC
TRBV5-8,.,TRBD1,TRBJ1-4,CASRSDRGNEKLFF,TGTGCCAGCAGGTCTGACAGGGGGAATGAAAAACTGTTTTTT
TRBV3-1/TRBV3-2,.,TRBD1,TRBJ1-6,CASSLFRQGYNSPLHF,TGTGCCAGCAGCCTATTTCGACAGGGCTATAATTCACCCCTCCACTTT
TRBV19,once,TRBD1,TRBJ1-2,CASSMTGGWGYGYTF,TGTGCCAGTAGTATGACAGGGGGCTGGGGCTATGGCTACACCTTC
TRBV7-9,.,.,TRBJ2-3,CASSLGAGTDTQYF,TGTGCCAGCAGCTTAGGGGCCGGCACAGATACGCAGTATTTT
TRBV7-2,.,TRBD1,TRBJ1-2,CASSSSGQGPYNYGYTF,TGTGCCAGCAGCTCTTCGGGACAGGGCCCTTATAACTATGGCTACACCTTC
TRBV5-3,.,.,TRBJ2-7,CARSPHEPFSYEQYF,TGTGCCAGAAGCCCGCACGAGCCGTTCTCCTACGAGCAGTACTTC
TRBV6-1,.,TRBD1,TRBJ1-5,CASSVDDRGRGNQPQHF,TGTGCCAGCAGTGTCGATGACAGGGGCCGAGGCAATCAGCCCCAGCATTTT
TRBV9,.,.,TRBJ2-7,CASSVTPISEQYF,TGTGCCAGCAGCGTAACCCCCATCAGCGAGCAGTACTTC
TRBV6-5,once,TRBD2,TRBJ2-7,CASRRGRASIDEQYF,TGTGCCAGCAGGCGGGGGAGGGCCTCTATTGACGAGCAGTACTTC
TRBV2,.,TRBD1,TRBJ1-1,CASRRQGYTEAFF,TGTGCCAGCAGGAGACAGGGGTACACTGAAGCTTTCTTT
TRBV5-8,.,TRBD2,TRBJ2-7,CASSLVLAEPFF,TGTGCCAGCAGCTTGGTACTAGCGGAGCCATTCTTC
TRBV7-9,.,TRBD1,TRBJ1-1,CASSPGTGGNTEAFF,TGTGCCAGCAGCCCCGGGACAGGGGGCAACACTGAAGCTTTCTTT
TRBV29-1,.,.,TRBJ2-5,CSYNRDQETQYF,TGCAGCTATAACAGGGACCAAGAGACCCAGTACTTC